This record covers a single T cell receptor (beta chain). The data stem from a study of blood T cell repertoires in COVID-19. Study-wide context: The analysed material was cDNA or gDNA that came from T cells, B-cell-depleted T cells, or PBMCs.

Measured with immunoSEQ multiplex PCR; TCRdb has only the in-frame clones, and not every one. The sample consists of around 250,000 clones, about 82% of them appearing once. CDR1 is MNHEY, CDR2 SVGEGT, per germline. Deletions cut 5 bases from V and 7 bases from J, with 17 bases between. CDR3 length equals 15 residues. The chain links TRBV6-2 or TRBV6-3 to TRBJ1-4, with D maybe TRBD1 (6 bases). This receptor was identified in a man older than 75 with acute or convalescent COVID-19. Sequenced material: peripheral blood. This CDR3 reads CASSRIEDSLEKLFF. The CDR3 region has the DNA TGTGCCAGCAGTCGCATCGAGGACAGTCTTGAAAAACTGTTTTTT.